The 25 T cell receptor beta chains in this list originate from one sample, sequenced in a study of control samples from healthy donors and cancer patients. Libraries were prepared by immunoSEQ multiplex PCR; TCRdb keeps only in-frame clonotypes and omits some of them. The data hold 100,000 to 150,000 clones, with approximately 92% observed a single time. Sequencing was done on a sample of PBMCs. All receptors come from an elderly man with head and neck cancer.

This rearrangement joins TRBV6-5 to TRBJ1-5, with D unresolved. Germline V gene data show CDR1 as MNHEY and CDR2 as SVGAGI. The length of the CDR3 is 14 residues. V gave up 0 bases and J gave up 3 bases, with 6 bases separating them. The CDR3 spells CASSYSGNNQPQHF. In DNA, the CDR3 is TGTGCCAGCAGTTACTCGGGGAACAATCAGCCCCAGCATTTT.

V usage is TRBV4-3 and J usage is TRBJ2-7; 12 nucleotides align to TRBD2. The trim removed 0 bases at V and 7 bases at J, leaving 7 bases unmatched. The CDR3 is made up of 16 amino acids. The germline gives CDR1 LGHNA, CDR2 YSLEER. The DNA of the CDR3 is TGCGCCAGCAGCCAAGATCGGCTAGCGGGAGGGGGGGAGCAGTACTTC. Residues: CASSQDRLAGGGEQYF.

The rearrangement joins TRBV9 to TRBJ1-2; D unresolved. Germline V gene data show CDR1 as SGDLS and CDR2 as YYNGEE. This CDR3 has 13 residues. V was shortened by 1 base and J by 2 bases, with 6 bases between the two germline ends. The CDR3 sequence: CASSVSQNYGYTF. CDR3 in DNA: TGTGCCAGCAGCGTATCTCAAAACTATGGCTACACCTTC.

This sequence joins TRBV19 and TRBJ1-4, with 7 bases identical to TRBD1. Unmatched junction bases numbered 5, after V lost 3 bases and J lost 4 bases. This CDR3 is built from 15 residues. The germline V gene encodes CDR1 LNHDA and CDR2 SQIVND (reference sequence). CDR3 residues: CASSMGTANNEKLFF. The CDR3, as DNA: TGTGCCAGTAGTATGGGGACAGCTAATAATGAAAAACTGTTTTTT.

V and J are TRBV5-1 and TRBJ2-3, with 10 bases matching TRBD1. Trimming took 5 bases from V and 1 from J; bases not matched to a gene: 7. Germline lookup yields CDR1 SGHRS and CDR2 YFSETQ. This CDR3 is built from 16 residues. The CDR3, as DNA: TGCGCCAGCAGTCCAACCGGGACAGGGGGCACAGATACGCAGTATTTT. This gives the protein CASSPTGTGGTDTQYF.

The CDR3 spells CARITGGETQYF. The CDR3 DNA is TGTGCCAGAATTACAGGGGGCGAGACCCAGTACTTC. The chain recombines TRBV2 with TRBJ2-5; TRBD1 matches at 9 bases. V was pared by 9 bases and J by 5 bases, with 4 bases of the junction left unmatched. The germline CDR1 and CDR2 sequences are SNHLY and FYNNEI. The CDR3 is made up of 12 amino acids. Full variable domain (outside the CDR3, taken from reference TRBV2 and TRBJ2-5): EPEVTQTPSHQVTQMGQEVILRCVPISNHLYFYWYRQILGQKVEFLVSFYNNEISEKSEIFDDQFSVERPDGSNFTLKIRSTKLEDSAMYFCARITGGETQYFGPGTRLLVL.

This chain uses TRBV18 with TRBJ1-1; 11 bases line up with TRBD1. Looked up from germline, CDR1 is KGHSH and CDR2 is LQKENI. This CDR3 contains 14 residues. V was clipped by 5 bases and J by 3 bases; unmatched bases: 2. CDR3 sequence reads: CASSGQGAYTEAFF. CDR3 nucleotides: TGTGCCAGCTCAGGACAGGGGGCTTACACTGAAGCTTTCTTT.

The chain is built from TRBV13 and TRBJ2-5, with a weak D call TRBD2 (7 bases). CDR1 is PRHDT, CDR2 FYEKMQ, per germline (reference sequence). Trimming stripped 5 bases from V and 4 bases from J, with 23 bases between. The CDR3 has 17 residues. CDR3 sequence: CASSLRFGGAKRETQYF. The CDR3 nucleotides are TGTGCCAGCAGCCTCCGTTTTGGGGGGGCGAAGCGAGAGACCCAGTACTTC.

This chain joins TRBV10-3 and TRBJ2-7, with unresolved D. CDR1 is ENHRY and CDR2 is SYGVKD in the germline V gene. Trimming took 3 bases from V and 2 from J, leaving 5 bases between them. This CDR3 has 12 amino acids. The CDR3 sequence is CAISDQAYEQYF. The CDR3 DNA is TGTGCCATCAGTGATCAGGCCTACGAGCAGTACTTC.

The chain combines TRBV25-1 with TRBJ2-1; TRBD1 or TRBD2 may be the D gene (5 bases each). CDR3 length equals 15 residues. The V end lost 7 bases, the J end lost 0 bases, and 13 bases lay between the germline ends. Germline CDR1 and CDR2: MGHDK and SYGVNS. The DNA for the CDR3 is TGTGCCAGCAAAGGGGCGGGCGGCTCCTACAATGAGCAGTTCTTC. It translates to CASKGAGGSYNEQFF.

This chain links TRBV7-9 with TRBJ1-5; D not certain. The CDR3 extends over 16 amino acids. The V gene lost 2 bases and the J gene lost 4 bases, with 15 bases spanning the gap. Germline assignment: CDR1 SEHNR and CDR2 FQNEAQ (reference sequence). CDR3 residues: CASSLRAGPLNQPQHF. The DNA for the CDR3 is TGTGCCAGCAGCTTAAGGGCAGGACCTTTGAATCAGCCCCAGCATTTT.

The J gene is TRBJ2-7, the V gene TRBV9; either TRBD1 or TRBD2 may supply D (5 bases each). The ends were cut back, 0 bases at V and 2 bases at J, with 12 bases in the middle. The CDR3 spans 15 residues. The germline V gene encodes CDR1 SGDLS and CDR2 YYNGEE. The CDR3 sequence: CASSVEGTKAYEQYF. The CDR3 DNA reads TGTGCCAGCAGCGTAGAAGGGACCAAGGCCTACGAGCAGTACTTC.

The chain joins TRBV4-1 to TRBJ2-1, with 7 nucleotides matching TRBD1. Per the germline V gene, CDR1 is MGHRA and CDR2 is YSYEKL. The ends lost 4 bases at V and 5 bases at J; junction bases unmatched: 11. CDR3 length equals 16 residues. The CDR3 protein is CASSREGAVNDNEQFF. The DNA for the CDR3 is TGCGCCAGCAGCCGAGAGGGGGCGGTCAATGACAATGAGCAGTTCTTC.

The V gene is TRBV28, the J gene TRBJ2-2; D is unresolved. CDR1 is MDHEN and CDR2 is SYDVKM in the germline V gene. With 6 bases removed from V and 3 bases from J, the gap between germline ends came to 14 bases. There are 15 residues in the CDR3. CDR3 amino acids: CASSLLTRYTGELFF. As DNA, the CDR3 is TGTGCCAGCAGCCTGCTTACCAGATACACCGGGGAGCTGTTTTTT.

The V and J genes are TRBV4-1 and TRBJ1-6; no definite D call. Per the germline V gene, CDR1 is MGHRA and CDR2 is YSYEKL. The CDR3 length is 15 residues. The V end lost 1 base, the J end lost 5 bases, and 9 bases lay between the germline ends. CDR3 bases: TGCGCCAGCAGCCAAGTTGAGGTAAATAATTCACCCCTCCACTTT. Translating gives CASSQVEVNNSPLHF.

V gene TRBV24-1 combines with J gene TRBJ2-7, with a possible D match to TRBD1 (5 bases). V lost 3 bases and J 0 bases, leaving 11 bases between the germline ends. Germline V gives CDR1 KGHDR, CDR2 SFDVKD. The CDR3 extends over 15 amino acids. Here the CDR3 DNA reads TGTGCCACCAGTGATCGATCCAGGGTCTCCTACGAGCAGTACTTC. It specifies CATSDRSRVSYEQYF.

V usage is TRBV10-3 and J usage is TRBJ2-1; tentatively, D is TRBD1 or TRBD2 (5 bases each). V was trimmed by 0 bases and J by 0 bases, leaving 9 bases between them. Germline values: CDR1 ENHRY, CDR2 SYGVKD. CDR3 length: 16 residues. In DNA, the CDR3 is TGTGCCATCAGTGAGTCGGTAGGGACCTCCTACAATGAGCAGTTCTTC. Amino acids: CAISESVGTSYNEQFF.

The chain is built from TRBV9 and TRBJ2-3, with 7 nucleotides matching TRBD2. The CDR3 has 15 amino acids. V dropped 3 bases and J dropped 5; count of bases not matched to a gene: 9. The germline gives CDR1 SGDLS, CDR2 YYNGEE. The CDR3 DNA reads as TGTGCCAGCAGCGACCGGACTAGTCAATTAGATACGCAGTATTTT. It specifies CASSDRTSQLDTQYF. Variable domain in full (rest from reference TRBV9 and TRBJ2-3): DSGVTQTPKHLITATGQRVTLRCSPRSGDLSVYWYQQSLDQGLQFLIQYYNGEERAKGNILERFSAQQFPDLHSELNLSSLELGDSALYFCASSDRTSQLDTQYFGPGTRLTVL.

This clone has a single count. This chain joins TRBV29-1 and TRBJ1-2; 12 positions match TRBD1. The CDR3 totals 14 residues. V gave up 6 bases and J gave up 8 bases; unmatched junction bases: 10. Germline V gene sequence: CDR1 SQVTM, CDR2 ANQGSEA. CDR3 amino acids: CSVEPGQGASGYTF. The CDR3 coding sequence is TGCAGCGTCGAACCGGGACAGGGGGCATCGGGCTACACCTTC.

This rearrangement joins TRBV5-1 to TRBJ2-3; D might be TRBD1 (6 bases). CDR1 is SGHRS, CDR2 YFSETQ, per germline. The CDR3 consists of 13 residues. V was pared by 3 bases and J by 5 bases, with 10 bases between. The CDR3 is CASSWSRGDTQYF. CDR3 DNA: TGCGCCAGCAGCTGGAGCAGGGGAGATACGCAGTATTTT.

The V gene is TRBV3-1 (or the pseudogene TRBV3-2), the J gene TRBJ2-3; possible D gene TRBD1, 6 bases. Germline V gene data show CDR1 as LGHDT and CDR2 as YNNKEL (reference sequence). V gave up 4 bases and J gave up 2 bases, with 10 bases separating them. The CDR3 has 14 amino acids. The CDR3 sequence is CASSLYRATDTQYF. For the CDR3, the DNA is TGTGCCAGCAGCCTCTACAGGGCCACAGATACGCAGTATTTT.

CDR3 in amino acids: CASSASRTVSKKLFF. DNA for the CDR3: TGTGCCAGCTCGGCCTCGAGGACAGTTTCGAAAAAACTGTTTTTT. The rearrangement links TRBV18 to TRBJ1-4; TRBD1 is a possible D gene (6 bases). This CDR3 has 15 amino acids. In germline, CDR1 is KGHSH, CDR2 LQKENI. Deletions cut 6 bases from V and 9 bases from J, with 20 bases between. Full variable domain (remainder filled in from reference TRBV18 and TRBJ1-4): NAGVMQNPRHLVRRRGQEARLRCSPMKGHSHVYWYRQLPEEGLKFMVYLQKENIIDESGMPKERFSAEFPKEGPSILRIQQVVRGDSAAYFCASSASRTVSKKLFFGSGTQLSVL.

V usage is TRBV3-1 (or the pseudogene TRBV3-2) and J usage is TRBJ2-3; a possible D gene is TRBD2 (5 bases). This CDR3 has 14 residues. Per germline, CDR1 LGHDT and CDR2 YNNKEL (reference sequence). V lost 0 bases and J lost 4, with 8 bases in between. The CDR3 nucleotides are TGTGCCAGCAGCCAAGATGGGAGCGCAGATACGCAGTATTTT. Protein sequence: CASSQDGSADTQYF.

This clone came up once. The chain is built from TRBV4-1 and TRBJ2-6, with TRBD2 matching 7 bases. The CDR3 runs to 17 residues. The trim removed 4 bases at V and 0 bases at J, leaving 6 bases unmatched. Germline V gene lookup returns CDR1 MGHRA and CDR2 YSYEKL. The CDR3 sequence is CASSRWGGTSGANVLTF. The CDR3 bases are TGCGCCAGCAGCCGCTGGGGGGGTACCTCTGGGGCCAACGTCCTGACTTTC.

The chain combines TRBV5-4 with TRBJ1-1; TRBD1 aligns across 10 bases. V lost 2 bases to trimming and J lost 8 bases; unmatched junction nucleotides: 3. CDR1 is SGHNT, CDR2 YYREEE, per germline (reference sequence). This CDR3 is 13 amino acids long. CDR3 residues: CASSFGTGAEAFF. CDR3 sequence (DNA): TGTGCCAGCAGCTTCGGGACAGGGGCCGAAGCTTTCTTT.